The next 19 T cell receptor beta chains were all read from a single sample in a study of shared clonotypes between healthy human individuals. The data were produced by immunoSEQ multiplex PCR, yet TCRdb's version contains in-frame clones alone and is incomplete. The repertoire holds around 1.1 million clones, with approximately 80% as singletons. The sequenced sample was memory CD4+ T cells from PBMCs. Specified subset: CD45RA-negative fraction. The source is a man aged 18 to 30 in good health. Some clones in this sample may be carry-over from other donors' samples.

The chain has TRBV5-1 and TRBJ2-4, with 13 positions matching TRBD2. This CDR3 contains 16 residues. Germline V CDR1 and CDR2: SGHRS, YFSETQ. With 4 bases clipped from V and 8 bases from J, the junction kept 9 bases outside the gene matches. CDR3 residues: CASSPRTSGSRDIQYF. In DNA form, the CDR3 reads TGCGCCAGCAGCCCACGGACTAGCGGGAGTAGGGACATTCAGTACTTC.

The chain combines TRBV6-1 with TRBJ1-4; TRBD1 matches 9 bases. The CDR3 covers 15 residues. Germline V gives CDR1 MNHNS, CDR2 SASEGT. V shed 6 bases, J shed 8 bases, and the junction held 10 bases outside the gene matches. CDR3 loop: CASSNGQGMVEKLFF. The DNA of the CDR3 is TGTGCCAGCAGCAACGGACAGGGGATGGTAGAAAAACTGTTTTTT.

The chain recombines TRBV27 with TRBJ2-2; no definite D call. The germline CDR1 and CDR2 sequences are MNHEY and SMNVEV (reference sequence). Trimming removed 3 bases from V and 1 base from J, with 15 bases in between. This CDR3 has 17 residues. CDR3 sequence (DNA): TGTGCCAGCAGTTTCCGGCCTCCCCCCTTGAACACCGGGGAGCTGTTTTTT. It yields the protein CASSFRPPPLNTGELFF.

The gene calls are TRBV5-6 and TRBJ2-3; TRBD1 aligns across 10 bases. Germline CDR1 reads SGHDT; CDR2 reads YYEEEE. V was pared by 0 bases and J by 11 bases, with 6 bases of the junction left unmatched. The CDR3 length is 14 residues. This chain's CDR3 is CASSLAKGQGGQYF. CDR3 coding DNA: TGTGCCAGCAGCTTGGCCAAAGGACAGGGGGGGCAGTATTTT.

The CDR3 region has the DNA TGTGCCAGCAGAGGAGGGCCGAGCTCCTACGAGCAGTACTTC. Translation: CASRGGPSSYEQYF. This chain connects TRBV2 to TRBJ2-7; D is perhaps TRBD2 (6 bases). This CDR3 is 14 amino acids long. From germline, CDR1 is SNHLY and CDR2 FYNNEI. The V end lost 6 bases, the J end lost 0 bases, and 12 bases lay between the germline ends.

This clone was seen once. This chain uses TRBV5-1 with TRBJ2-3; D not certain. CDR1 is SGHRS and CDR2 is YFSETQ in the germline V gene. V was pared by 2 bases and J by 6 bases, with 13 bases between. This CDR3 is 14 amino acids long. CDR3 bases: TGCGCCAGCAGCTTAGGGCAGACGGCGGATACGCAGTATTTT. It codes for CASSLGQTADTQYF.

The rearrangement uses TRBV27 and TRBJ1-5; TRBD1 matches at 7 bases. CDR1 and CDR2 from the germline V gene are MNHEY and SMNVEV (reference sequence). Unmatched junction bases numbered 4, after V lost 3 bases and J lost 2 bases. The CDR3 is 15 residues long. CDR3 loop: CASSLTGPGNQPQHF. The CDR3 bases are TGTGCCAGCAGTTTGACAGGGCCGGGCAATCAGCCCCAGCATTTT.

V and J are TRBV4-1 and TRBJ2-2; 7 bases are shared with TRBD1. The CDR3 has 14 residues. Per germline, CDR1 MGHRA and CDR2 YSYEKL. J was trimmed by 5 bases and V by 4 bases; bases with no gene match: 4. The CDR3 loop is CASSPQGVTGELFF. CDR3 coding DNA: TGCGCCAGCAGCCCCCAGGGGGTGACCGGGGAGCTGTTTTTT.

This sequence joins TRBV29-1 and TRBJ2-3; D is uncertain. The CDR3 loop spans 11 amino acids. V was clipped by 2 bases and J by 4 bases, with 4 bases between them. Germline CDR1 SQVTM, CDR2 ANQGSEA. CDR3 region: CSVEPSDTQYF. CDR3 nucleotides: TGCAGCGTTGAACCCTCAGATACGCAGTATTTT.

J is TRBJ1-1 and V is TRBV2; D is unclear. Germline V gives CDR1 SNHLY, CDR2 FYNNEI. This CDR3 has 14 residues. Trimming removed 6 bases at V and 5 bases at J, with 16 bases between. CDR3 DNA sequence: TGTGCCAGCAGGGCACAAACACAGCCTACTGAAGCTTTCTTT. Protein: CASRAQTQPTEAFF.

The chain uses TRBV2 and TRBJ1-6, with 7 bases matching TRBD1. V was pared by 4 bases and J by 10 bases, with 7 bases of the junction left unmatched. This CDR3 spans 14 amino acids. The germline V gene has CDR1 SNHLY and CDR2 FYNNEI. The CDR3: CASSGLTGESPLHF. The CDR3 nucleotides are TGTGCCAGCAGTGGACTCACAGGGGAATCACCCCTCCACTTT.

Comments on this clone: An end of the junction does not agree with germline; a read error may underlie this. The rearrangement links TRBV14 to TRBJ2-2; D perhaps matches TRBD1 (6 bases). This CDR3 is built from 14 residues. Per germline, CDR1 SGHDN and CDR2 FVKESK. The CDR3 nucleotides read TGTGCCAGCAAATACAGGGCGAATACCGGGGAGCTGTTTTTT. Its translation is CASKYRANTGELFF.

This chain connects TRBV21-1 to TRBJ1-5; TRBD1, the D gene given by the table, was not confirmed from the DNA. TRBV21-1 has pseudogene status. This CDR3 has 15 amino acids. CDR3 sequence reads: CASIKTGTGEKPQHF. CDR3 in DNA: TGTGCCAGCATCAAAACCGGGACAGGGGAAAAACCCCAGCATTTT.

This clone was recorded a few times. A much more abundant neighbour one base away suggests this may be a read error. Other DNA sequences of this sample code for an identical CDR3. The gene calls are TRBV7-3 and TRBJ1-1, with TRBD1 matching over 7 bases. The V gene's germline CDR1 is SGHTA and CDR2 FQGTGA. The length of the CDR3 is 13 residues. V dropped 5 bases and J dropped 1; count of bases not matched to a gene: 1. The CDR3 nucleotides are TGTGCCAGCAGCCGGGACAGGAACACTGAAGCTTTCTTT. Its protein is CASSRDRNTEAFF.

This chain uses TRBV18 with TRBJ2-2, with D possibly being TRBD2 (6 bases). CDR3 length: 16 amino acids. CDR1 is KGHSH and CDR2 is LQKENI in the germline V gene. V dropped 4 bases and J dropped 3 bases, with 15 bases sitting between them. The CDR3 protein is CASSQVAGTYTGELFF. The CDR3 bases are TGTGCCAGCTCACAGGTAGCAGGGACTTACACCGGGGAGCTGTTTTTT.

Here the CDR3 reads CASSLSGLEQYF. The DNA for the CDR3 is TGTGCCAGCAGTTTATCAGGTCTGGAGCAGTACTTC. V usage is TRBV28 and J usage is TRBJ2-7; D is ambiguous. The CDR3 is 12 residues long. V was cut by 1 base and J by 7 bases, with 8 bases left in between. The germline CDR1 and CDR2 sequences are MDHEN and SYDVKM.

As concerns this clone: This specimen includes other DNA sequences encoding the same CDR3. V and J are TRBV4-1 and TRBJ1-2; D ambiguous. The germline V gene encodes CDR1 MGHRA and CDR2 YSYEKL. CDR3 size: 15 residues. Trimming stripped 1 base from V and 5 bases from J, with 14 bases between. The CDR3 nucleotides read TGCGCCAGCAGCCAAGGGTCTGGGATTGGGTATGGCTACACCTTC. Amino acid sequence: CASSQGSGIGYGYTF.

The rearrangement links TRBV18 to TRBJ2-5; TRBD1 matches 7 bases. Per the germline V gene, CDR1 is KGHSH and CDR2 is LQKENI. V lost 4 bases to trimming and J lost 2 bases; unmatched junction nucleotides: 7. The CDR3 length is 15 residues. The CDR3 DNA sequence: TGTGCCAGCTCACGAGGGGGCTTCGGGCAAGAGACCCAGTACTTC. Protein: CASSRGGFGQETQYF.

The chain links TRBV7-2 to TRBJ1-1; D is uncertain. The V and J ends lost 2 bases and 0 bases respectively, with 10 bases between them. The CDR3 totals 15 residues. CDR1 SGHTA and CDR2 FQGNSA come from the germline V gene. CDR3 sequence: CASSLSRDLNTEAFF. In nucleotides, the CDR3 is TGTGCCAGCAGCTTATCCCGCGACTTGAACACTGAAGCTTTCTTT.